The rows below give T cell receptor beta chains drawn from one sample of a study of identical twins. Via MiXCR, TCRdb re-called the 5' RACE reads, giving one row per CDR3 protein. The sample carries about 470,000 distinct CDR3 sequences, roughly 24% recorded once. Separately, the same data were catalogued under a study of T cells expressing NK-cell markers.

Material: CD4+ T cells sorted from blood. The origin of the receptors is a young woman in good health. Both conserved end residues are part of each CDR3. A D gene is named only where the DNA matches it firmly.

len,v_gene,j_gene,d_gene,CDR3aa
21,TRBV12-3/TRBV12-4,TRBJ2-7,.,CASSFRDRAFRLAGVIYEQYF
13,TRBV7-7,TRBJ2-2,.,CASSLDPEGELFF
14,TRBV24-1,TRBJ2-3,TRBD1,CATSATGETDTQYF
12,TRBV29-1,TRBJ1-1,.,CSVSQGRTEAFF
11,TRBV11-3,TRBJ1-5,.,CASSFRAPQHF
14,TRBV12-3/TRBV12-4,TRBJ2-2,.,CASKTRQGTGELFF
18,TRBV6-1,TRBJ2-5,.,CASSERAVGWGPQETQYF
17,TRBV10-3,TRBJ1-4,TRBD1,CAISAHLDRGDNEKLFF
16,TRBV18,TRBJ2-1,TRBD2,CASSPRRRGGYNEQFF
18,TRBV9,TRBJ2-3,TRBD2,CASSVANGLAGFTDTQYF